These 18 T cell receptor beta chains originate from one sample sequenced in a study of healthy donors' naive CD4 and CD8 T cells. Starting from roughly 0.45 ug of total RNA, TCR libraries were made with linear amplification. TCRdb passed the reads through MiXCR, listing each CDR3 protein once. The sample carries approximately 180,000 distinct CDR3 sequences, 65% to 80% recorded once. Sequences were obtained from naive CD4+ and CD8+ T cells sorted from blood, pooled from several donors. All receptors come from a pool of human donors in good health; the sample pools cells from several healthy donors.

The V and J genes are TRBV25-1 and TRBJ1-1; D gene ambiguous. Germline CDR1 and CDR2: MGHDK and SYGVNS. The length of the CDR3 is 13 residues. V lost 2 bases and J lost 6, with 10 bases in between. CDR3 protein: CASSEVWEAEAFF. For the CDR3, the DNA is TGTGCCAGCAGTGAAGTCTGGGAGGCTGAAGCTTTCTTT.

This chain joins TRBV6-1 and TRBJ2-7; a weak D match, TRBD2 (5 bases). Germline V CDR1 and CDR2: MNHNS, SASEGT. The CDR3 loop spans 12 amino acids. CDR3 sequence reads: CAISGEGYEQYV. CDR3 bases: TGTGCCATCAGTGGTGAGGGTTACGAGCAGTACGTC.

CDR3 coding DNA: TGTGCCAGCAGCTGGGACAGGGGTTCTGACTACACCTTC. Protein product: CASSWDRGSDYTF. J is TRBJ1-2 and V is TRBV14, with 10 bases matching TRBD1. There are 13 residues in the CDR3. V lost 5 bases and J lost 10; bases outside the gene matches: 7. Germline assignment: CDR1 SGHDN and CDR2 FVKESK.

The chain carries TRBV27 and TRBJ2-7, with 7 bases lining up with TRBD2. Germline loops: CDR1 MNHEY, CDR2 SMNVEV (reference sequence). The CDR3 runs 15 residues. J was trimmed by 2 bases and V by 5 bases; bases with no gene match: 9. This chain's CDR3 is CASSHKRGSPYEQYF. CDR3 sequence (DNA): TGTGCCAGCAGTCACAAGCGGGGCTCGCCCTACGAGCAGTACTTC.

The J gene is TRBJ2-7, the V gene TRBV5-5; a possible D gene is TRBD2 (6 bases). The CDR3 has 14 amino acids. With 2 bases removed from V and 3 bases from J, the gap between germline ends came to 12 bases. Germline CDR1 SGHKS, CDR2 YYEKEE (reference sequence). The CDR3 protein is CASSLPGGLYEQYF. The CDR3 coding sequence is TGTGCCAGCAGCTTACCAGGAGGGCTCTACGAGCAGTACTTC.

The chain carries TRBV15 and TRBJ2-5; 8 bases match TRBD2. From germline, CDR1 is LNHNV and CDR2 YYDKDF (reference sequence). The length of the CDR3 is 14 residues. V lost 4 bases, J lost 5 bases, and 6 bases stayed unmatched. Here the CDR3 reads CATSNGLAGETQYF. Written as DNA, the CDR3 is TGTGCCACCAGCAACGGACTAGCAGGGGAGACCCAGTACTTC. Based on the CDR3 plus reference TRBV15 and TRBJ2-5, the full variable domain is DAMVIQNPRYQVTQFGKPVTLSCSQTLNHNVMYWYQQKSSQAPKLLFHYYDKDFNNEADTPDNFQSRRPNTSFCFLDIRSPGLGDTAMYLCATSNGLAGETQYFGPGTRLLVL.

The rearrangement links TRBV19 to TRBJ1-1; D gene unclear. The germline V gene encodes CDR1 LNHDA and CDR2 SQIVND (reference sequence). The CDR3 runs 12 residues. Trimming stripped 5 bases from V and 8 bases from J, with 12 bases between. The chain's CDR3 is CASSPVRKEAFF. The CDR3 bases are TGTGCCAGTAGTCCTGTGAGGAAGGAAGCTTTCTTT.

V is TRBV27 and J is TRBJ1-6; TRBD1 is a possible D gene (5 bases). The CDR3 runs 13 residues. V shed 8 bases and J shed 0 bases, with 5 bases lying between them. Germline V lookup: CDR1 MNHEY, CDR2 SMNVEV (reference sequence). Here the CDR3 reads CASQGSYNSPLHF. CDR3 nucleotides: TGTGCCAGCCAGGGCTCCTATAATTCACCCCTCCACTTT.

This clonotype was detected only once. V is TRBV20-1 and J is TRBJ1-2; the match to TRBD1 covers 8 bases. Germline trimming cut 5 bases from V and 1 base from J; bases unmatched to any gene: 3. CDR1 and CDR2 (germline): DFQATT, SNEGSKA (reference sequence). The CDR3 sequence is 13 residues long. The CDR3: CSAPRGHNYGYTF. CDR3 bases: TGCAGTGCTCCCAGGGGGCATAACTATGGCTACACCTTC.

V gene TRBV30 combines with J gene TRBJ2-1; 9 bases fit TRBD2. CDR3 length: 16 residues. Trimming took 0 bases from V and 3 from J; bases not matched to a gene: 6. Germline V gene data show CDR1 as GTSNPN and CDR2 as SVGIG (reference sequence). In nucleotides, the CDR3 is TGTGCCTGGAGTGTGGCTAGCGGGGATGTCTACAATGAGCAGTTCTTC. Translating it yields CAWSVASGDVYNEQFF.

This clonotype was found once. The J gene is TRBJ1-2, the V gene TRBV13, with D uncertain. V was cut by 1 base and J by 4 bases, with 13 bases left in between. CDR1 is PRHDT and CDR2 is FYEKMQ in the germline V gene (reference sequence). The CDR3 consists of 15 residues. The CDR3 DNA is TGTGCCAGCAGCTTAGAGATCGAAGGCCTCTATGGCTACACCTTC. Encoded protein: CASSLEIEGLYGYTF.

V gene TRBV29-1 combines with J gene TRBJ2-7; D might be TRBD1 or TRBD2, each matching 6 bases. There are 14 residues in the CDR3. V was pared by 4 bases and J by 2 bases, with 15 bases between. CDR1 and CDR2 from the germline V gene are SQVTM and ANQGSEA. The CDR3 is CSVALGGGPYEQYF. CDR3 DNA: TGCAGCGTTGCCCTCGGAGGGGGGCCCTACGAGCAGTACTTC.

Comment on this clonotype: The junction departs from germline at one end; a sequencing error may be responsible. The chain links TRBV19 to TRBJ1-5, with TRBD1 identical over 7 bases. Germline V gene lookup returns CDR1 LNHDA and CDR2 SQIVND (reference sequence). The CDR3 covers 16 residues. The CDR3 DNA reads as TGTGCCAGTAGCGATTCACAGGGGTTCTCCAATCAACCCCAGCATTTT. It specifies CASSDSQGFSNQPQHF.

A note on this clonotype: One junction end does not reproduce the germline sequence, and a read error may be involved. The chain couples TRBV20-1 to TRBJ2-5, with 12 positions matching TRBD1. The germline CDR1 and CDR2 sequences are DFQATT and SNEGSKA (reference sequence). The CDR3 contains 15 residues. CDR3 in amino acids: CSAREGQGARETQYF. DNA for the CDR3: TGCAGTGCGAGAGAGGGACAGGGGGCGAGAGAGACCCAGTACTTC.

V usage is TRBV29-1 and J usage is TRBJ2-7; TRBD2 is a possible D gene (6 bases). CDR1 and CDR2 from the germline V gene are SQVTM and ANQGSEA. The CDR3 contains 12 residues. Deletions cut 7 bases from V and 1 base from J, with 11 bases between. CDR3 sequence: CSAGTGSYEQYF. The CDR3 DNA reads TGCAGCGCTGGGACTGGGTCCTACGAGCAGTACTTC.

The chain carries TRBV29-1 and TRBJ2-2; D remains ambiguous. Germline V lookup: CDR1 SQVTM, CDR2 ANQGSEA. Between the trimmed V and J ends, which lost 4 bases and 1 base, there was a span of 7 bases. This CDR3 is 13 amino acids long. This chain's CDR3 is CSVAPENTGELFF. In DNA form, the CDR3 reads TGCAGCGTTGCGCCAGAGAACACCGGGGAGCTGTTTTTT.

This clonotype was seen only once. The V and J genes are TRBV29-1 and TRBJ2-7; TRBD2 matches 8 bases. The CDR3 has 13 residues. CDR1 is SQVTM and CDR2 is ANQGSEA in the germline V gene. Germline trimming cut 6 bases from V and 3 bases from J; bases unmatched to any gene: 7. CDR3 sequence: CSVGAGEGYEQYF. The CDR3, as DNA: TGCAGCGTAGGAGCGGGAGAAGGCTACGAGCAGTACTTC.

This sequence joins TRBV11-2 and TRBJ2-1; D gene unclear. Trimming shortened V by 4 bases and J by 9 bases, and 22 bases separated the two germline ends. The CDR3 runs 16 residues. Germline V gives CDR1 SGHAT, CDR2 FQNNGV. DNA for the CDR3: TGTGCCAGCAGCTCCGTTAGAATGCTCCTATCTAGTGAGCAGTTCTTC. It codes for CASSSVRMLLSSEQFF.